Sequencing of this T cell receptor (beta chain) was carried out in a study of cytomegalovirus exposure and HLA in healthy donors. Study context: The approximately 720 first-cohort repertoires and the 120 or so validation repertoires shared the same platform, a later analysis reported.

Looked up from germline, CDR1 is MNHEY and CDR2 is SVGAGI. V gave up 5 bases and J gave up 7 bases; unmatched junction bases: 11. The CDR3 extends over 15 amino acids. Study-wide points: In the 100 to 150 validation repertoires, 94% of cluster scores exceeded 0, per a later analysis. Most TCR sequences were uncommon, yet certain public TCRs appeared in many donors. The listing of approximately 160 TCR beta chains classed them as cytomegalovirus-associated.

With respect to this clone: Antigen unknown.

TCRdb's copy holds only in-frame clones and misses some; the assay was immunoSEQ multiplex PCR. This sample carries some 290,000 clones, around 90% of them seen once, and the ten largest clones take approximately 0.96%. The TCR originated in a man aged 25-45 years in good health and CMV-seronegative. The chain couples TRBV6-5 to TRBJ1-2, with 9 nucleotides matching TRBD1. The sample was PBMCs. CDR3 loop: CASSRAGTGFGGYTF. In nucleotides, the CDR3 is TGTGCCAGCAGTCGCGCCGGGACAGGGTTCGGTGGCTACACCTTC.